This T cell receptor beta chain was recorded in a study of CD8 T cells in Susac syndrome. Reverse transcription of 0.5 to 1 ug RNA was performed with random hexamers. TCRdb fed the immunoSEQ multiplex PCR reads into MiXCR, producing one record per CDR3 protein. The sample has about 180,000 distinct CDR3 sequences; around 94% are singletons. The germline V gene encodes CDR1 LGHNA and CDR2 YNFKEQ. The CDR3 is 15 amino acids. V dropped 1 base and J dropped 6 bases, with 16 bases sitting between them. This chain links TRBV4-2 with TRBJ2-7, with D possibly TRBD2 on 6 matching bases. Source material: CD4+ T cells from PBMCs. This receptor was obtained from a human donor with Susac syndrome. The CDR3 here is CASSQGSGWEAEQYF. CDR3 nucleotides: TGTGCCAGCAGCCAAGGCTCGGGTTGGGAGGCCGAGCAGTACTTC.